This T cell receptor (beta chain) was observed in a study of spatial heterogeneity in lung cancer. Time point reported: sample taken at primary tumor resection. Sequencing was performed on whole RNA extracted from tumor and nontumor lung tissue, or from frozen PBMC, and the material was left unsorted. TCR cDNA molecules each carried a unique molecular identifier. TCRdb itself ran the 5' RACE reads through MiXCR, one entry per CDR3 protein. The sample lists roughly 80,000 distinct CDR3 sequences, 7% to 9% occurring once. This clonotype was seen ten or more times. Germline V gene sequence: CDR1 SNHLY, CDR2 FYNNEI. V dropped 5 bases and J dropped 5 bases, with 13 bases sitting between them. CDR3 length: 14 amino acids.

The gene calls are TRBV2 and TRBJ1-5, with D possibly matching TRBD1 (5 bases). The sequenced sample was PBMCs, obtained at surgery. This TCR was recovered from a male donor with early-stage non-small cell lung cancer. The CDR3 DNA reads as TGTGCCAGCAGTTGGATAGACAGCCATCAGCCCCAGCATTTT. The encoded protein is CASSWIDSHQPQHF.